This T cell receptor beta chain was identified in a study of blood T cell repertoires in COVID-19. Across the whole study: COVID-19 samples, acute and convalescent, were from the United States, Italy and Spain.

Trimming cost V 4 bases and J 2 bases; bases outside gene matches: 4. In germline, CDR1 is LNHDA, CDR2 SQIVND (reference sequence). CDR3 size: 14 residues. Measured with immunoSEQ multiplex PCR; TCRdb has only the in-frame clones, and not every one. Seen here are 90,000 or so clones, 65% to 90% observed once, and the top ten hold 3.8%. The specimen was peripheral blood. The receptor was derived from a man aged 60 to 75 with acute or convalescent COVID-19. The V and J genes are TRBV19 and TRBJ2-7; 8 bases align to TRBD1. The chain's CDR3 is CASSNQGAAYEQYF. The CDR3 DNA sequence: TGTGCCAGTAGTAACCAGGGGGCAGCCTACGAGCAGTACTTC.